This TCR beta chain was captured by sequencing in a study of beta chain features in type 1 diabetes. The investigators reverse transcribed all of the isolated RNA, so they sequenced expressed TCRB transcripts. Assay: immunoSEQ multiplex PCR; the TCRdb copy retains only in-frame clones and omits some. This sample has just under 150,000 clones, with about 10% found just once. This clone was counted only a few times. Germline values: CDR1 MNHEY, CDR2 SVGAGI. The CDR3 extends over 14 amino acids. Deletions cut 1 base from V and 8 bases from J, with 9 bases between. Sequenced sample: naive CD4+ T cells from blood. The source of this sequence is a man younger than 35 in good health. The J gene is TRBJ1-6, the V gene TRBV6-5, with D perhaps TRBD1 (5 bases). The CDR3 protein is CASSYFGADSPLHF. In DNA, the CDR3 is TGTGCCAGCAGTTACTTTGGGGCTGATTCACCCCTCCACTTT.